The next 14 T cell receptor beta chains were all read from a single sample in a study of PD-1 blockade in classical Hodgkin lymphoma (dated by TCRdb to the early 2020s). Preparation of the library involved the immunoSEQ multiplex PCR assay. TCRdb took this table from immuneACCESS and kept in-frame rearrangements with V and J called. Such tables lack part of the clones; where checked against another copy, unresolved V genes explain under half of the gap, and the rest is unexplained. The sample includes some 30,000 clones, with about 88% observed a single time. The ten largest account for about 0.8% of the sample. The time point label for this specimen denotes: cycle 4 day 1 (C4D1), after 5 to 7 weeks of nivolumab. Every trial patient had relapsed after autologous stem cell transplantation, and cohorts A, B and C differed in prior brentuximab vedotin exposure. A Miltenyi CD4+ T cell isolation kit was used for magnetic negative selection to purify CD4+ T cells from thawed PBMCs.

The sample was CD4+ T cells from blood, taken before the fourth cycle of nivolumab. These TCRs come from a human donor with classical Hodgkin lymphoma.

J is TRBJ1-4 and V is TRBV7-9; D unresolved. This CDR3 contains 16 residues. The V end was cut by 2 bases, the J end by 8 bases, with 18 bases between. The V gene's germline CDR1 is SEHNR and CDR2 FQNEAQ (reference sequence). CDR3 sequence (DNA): TGTGCCAGCAGCTTAATTGTTTGGGGAGGGAAGGAAAAACTGTTTTTT. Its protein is CASSLIVWGGKEKLFF.

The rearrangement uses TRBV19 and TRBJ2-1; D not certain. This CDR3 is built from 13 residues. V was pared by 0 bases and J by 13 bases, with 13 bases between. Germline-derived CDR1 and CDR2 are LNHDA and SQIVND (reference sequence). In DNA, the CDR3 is TGTGCCAGTAGTATAGATGGCCGGGTCCTCCAGTTCTTC. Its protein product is CASSIDGRVLQFF.

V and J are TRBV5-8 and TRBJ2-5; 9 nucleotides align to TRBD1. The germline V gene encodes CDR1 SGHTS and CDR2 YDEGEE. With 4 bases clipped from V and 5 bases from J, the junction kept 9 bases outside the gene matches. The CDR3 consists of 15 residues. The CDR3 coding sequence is TGTGCCAGCAGCCGTGGAGACAGGGGGTCGGAGACCCAGTACTTC. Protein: CASSRGDRGSETQYF.

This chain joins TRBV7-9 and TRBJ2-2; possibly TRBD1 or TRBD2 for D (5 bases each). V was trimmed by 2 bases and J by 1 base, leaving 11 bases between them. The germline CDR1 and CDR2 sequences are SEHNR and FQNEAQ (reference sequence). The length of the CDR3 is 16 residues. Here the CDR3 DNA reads TGTGCCAGCAGCTTACGGGGCCTTAGGAACACCGGGGAGCTGTTTTTT. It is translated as CASSLRGLRNTGELFF.

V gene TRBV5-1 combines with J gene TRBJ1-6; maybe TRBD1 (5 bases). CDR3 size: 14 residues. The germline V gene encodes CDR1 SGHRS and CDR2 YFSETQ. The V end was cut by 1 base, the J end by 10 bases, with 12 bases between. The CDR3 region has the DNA TGCGCCAGCAGCTTGAATGCAGGGTTGTCACCCCTCCACTTT. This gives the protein CASSLNAGLSPLHF. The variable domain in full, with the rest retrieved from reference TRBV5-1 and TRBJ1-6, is KAGVTQTPRYLIKTRGQQVTLSCSPISGHRSVSWYQQTPGQGLQFLFEYFSETQRNKGNFPGRFSGRQFSNSRSEMNVSTLELGDSALYLCASSLNAGLSPLHFGNGTRLTVT.

CDR3 DNA: TGTGCCTGGAGTCCGGGTGGAGGTACTGAAGCTTTCTTT. This sequence encodes CAWSPGGGTEAFF. V gene TRBV30 combines with J gene TRBJ1-1; D is ambiguous. Trimming removed 2 bases at V and 5 bases at J, with 12 bases between. Germline loops: CDR1 GTSNPN, CDR2 SVGIG (reference sequence). The CDR3 is 13 amino acids.

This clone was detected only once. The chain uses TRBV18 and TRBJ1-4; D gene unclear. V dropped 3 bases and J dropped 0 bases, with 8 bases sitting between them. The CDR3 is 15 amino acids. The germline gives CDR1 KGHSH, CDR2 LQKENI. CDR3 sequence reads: CASSPSGSTNEKLFF. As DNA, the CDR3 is TGTGCCAGCTCACCCTCGGGTTCAACTAATGAAAAACTGTTTTTT.

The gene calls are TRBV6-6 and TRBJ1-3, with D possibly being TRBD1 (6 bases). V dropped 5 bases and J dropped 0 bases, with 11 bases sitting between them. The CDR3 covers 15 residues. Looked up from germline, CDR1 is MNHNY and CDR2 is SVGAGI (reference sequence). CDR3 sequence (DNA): TGTGCCAGCAGTACAGGGATCCCCTCTGGAAACACCATATATTTT. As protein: CASSTGIPSGNTIYF.

The CDR3 coding sequence is TGTGCCAGCAGCCAAGATCGTCTCCAGGGTGCCCGACTCGCTTTCTTT. Translating gives CASSQDRLQGARLAFF. The chain carries TRBV14 and TRBJ1-1; D might be TRBD1 (5 bases). CDR3 length: 16 amino acids. Germline V CDR1 and CDR2: SGHDN, FVKESK. Trimming took 0 bases from V and 11 from J, leaving 22 bases between them.

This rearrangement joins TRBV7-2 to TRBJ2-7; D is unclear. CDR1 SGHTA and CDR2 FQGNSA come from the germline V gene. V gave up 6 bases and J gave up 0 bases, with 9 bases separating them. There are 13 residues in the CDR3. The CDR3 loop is CASRGTDSYEQYF. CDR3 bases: TGTGCCAGCAGGGGTACCGACTCCTACGAGCAGTACTTC.

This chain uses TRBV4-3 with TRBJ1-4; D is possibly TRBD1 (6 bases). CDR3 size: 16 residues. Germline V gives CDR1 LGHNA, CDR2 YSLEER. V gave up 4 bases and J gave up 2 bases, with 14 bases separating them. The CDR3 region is CASSPRTESTNEKLFF. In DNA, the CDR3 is TGCGCCAGCAGCCCGCGGACAGAGTCCACTAATGAAAAACTGTTTTTT.

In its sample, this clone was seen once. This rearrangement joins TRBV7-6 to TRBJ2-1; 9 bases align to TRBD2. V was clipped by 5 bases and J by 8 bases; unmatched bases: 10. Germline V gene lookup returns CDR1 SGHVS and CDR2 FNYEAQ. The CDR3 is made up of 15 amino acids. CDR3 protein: CASSPLAGERDEQFF. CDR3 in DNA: TGTGCCAGCAGCCCTTTAGCGGGGGAAAGGGATGAGCAGTTCTTC.

DNA for the CDR3: TGTGCCAGCAGCACAAACAGGGGGTCCGGCAATCAGCCCCAGCATTTT. Its translation is CASSTNRGSGNQPQHF. The chain carries TRBV7-9 and TRBJ1-5; 8 bases align to TRBD1. CDR3 size: 16 residues. V gave up 5 bases and J gave up 2 bases; unmatched junction bases: 8. Germline V CDR1 and CDR2: SEHNR, FQNEAQ (reference sequence).

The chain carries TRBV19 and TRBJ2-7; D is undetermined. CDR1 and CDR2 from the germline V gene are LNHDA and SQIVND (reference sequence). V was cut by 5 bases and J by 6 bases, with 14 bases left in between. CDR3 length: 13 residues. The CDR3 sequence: CASSPIPRAEQYF. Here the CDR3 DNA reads TGTGCCAGTAGTCCCATACCCCGGGCCGAGCAGTACTTC.